The clone carrying this TCR beta chain occurred a few times. Its antigen is not known. The CDR3 has 15 residues. V gave up 4 bases and J gave up 4 bases, with 17 bases separating them. Germline CDR1 MDHEN, CDR2 SYDVKM. The sample comes from a study of molecular identifiers for immune sequencing clone quantification. Study background: Replicate experiments divided RNA from about 19,000 or 110,000 naive CD8 cells into five parts and sequenced four. Study-level points and caveats: Clones above 20 RNA copies contained over 97% of effector molecules and under 1% of naive molecules. Detection of one spiked Jurkat cell's TCR RNA reportedly worked in about a million naive cells.

Preparation methods for the bulk TCR libraries were those previously described, with listed TCR primers. MiXCR was run by TCRdb on the PCR reads, yielding one entry per CDR3 protein. The sample lists roughly 320,000 distinct CDR3 sequences, over 20% occurring once. The chain links TRBV28 to TRBJ2-7; weak D call: TRBD2 (5 bases). Sample: naive CD8+ T cells from blood, with Jurkat cell RNA spiked in. Subset specified: FACS-sorted CD8+CD4-CCR7+CD45RA+ naive T cells. The source is a human donor in good health. Some libraries in this study had Jurkat cell RNA spiked in. CDR3 region: CASSSTRLIQYEQYF. CDR3 nucleotides: TGTGCCAGCAGTTCCACTAGACTCATCCAATACGAGCAGTACTTC.